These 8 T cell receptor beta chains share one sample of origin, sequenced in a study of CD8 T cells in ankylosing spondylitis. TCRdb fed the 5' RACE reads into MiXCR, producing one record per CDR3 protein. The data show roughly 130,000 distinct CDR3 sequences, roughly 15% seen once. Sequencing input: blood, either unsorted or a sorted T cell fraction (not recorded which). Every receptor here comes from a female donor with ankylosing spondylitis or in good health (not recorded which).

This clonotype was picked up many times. This chain's CDR3 is CAGQGTSGTDTQYF. CDR3 nucleotides: TGTGCCGGACAGGGGACTAGCGGGACAGATACGCAGTATTTT. The chain couples TRBV6-1 to TRBJ2-3, with TRBD2 matching over 12 bases. The CDR3 extends over 14 amino acids. With 11 bases clipped from V and 3 bases from J, the junction kept 6 bases outside the gene matches. CDR1 is MNHNS, CDR2 SASEGT, per germline.

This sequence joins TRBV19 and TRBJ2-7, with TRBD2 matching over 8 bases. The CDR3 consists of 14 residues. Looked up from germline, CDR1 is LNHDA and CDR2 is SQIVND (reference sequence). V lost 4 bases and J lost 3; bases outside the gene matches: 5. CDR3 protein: CASSTGLVDYEQYF. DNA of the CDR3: TGTGCCAGTAGTACGGGACTAGTGGACTACGAGCAGTACTTC.

CDR3 coding DNA: TGCAGTGCTAGACTAGCGGGAGAGGGTGATACGCAGTATTTT. This sequence encodes CSARLAGEGDTQYF. The rearrangement uses TRBV20-1 and TRBJ2-3, with 10 bases identical to TRBD2. V lost 2 bases to trimming and J lost 6 bases; unmatched junction nucleotides: 5. Germline CDR1 DFQATT, CDR2 SNEGSKA (reference sequence). The CDR3 runs to 14 residues.

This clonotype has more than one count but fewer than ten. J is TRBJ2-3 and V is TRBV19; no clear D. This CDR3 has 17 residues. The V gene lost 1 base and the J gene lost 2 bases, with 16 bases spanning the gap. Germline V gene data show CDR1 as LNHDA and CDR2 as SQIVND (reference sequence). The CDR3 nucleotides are TGTGCCAGTAGTATAGCACGGTCGGCGGATTCCACAGATACGCAGTATTTT. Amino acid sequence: CASSIARSADSTDTQYF.

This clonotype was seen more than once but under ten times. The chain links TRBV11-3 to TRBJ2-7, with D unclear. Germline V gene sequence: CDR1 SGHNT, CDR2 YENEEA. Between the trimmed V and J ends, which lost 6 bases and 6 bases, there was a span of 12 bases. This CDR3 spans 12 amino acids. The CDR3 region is CASRPGSSEQYF. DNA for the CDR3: TGTGCCAGCAGACCAGGCAGCTCCGAGCAGTACTTC.

The CDR3 DNA sequence: TGTGCCAGCGGCGGGTTCGAGCAGGGGGCTCACGGCTACACCTTC. Translating it yields CASGGFEQGAHGYTF. The rearrangement uses TRBV7-9 and TRBJ1-2; TRBD1 matches 8 bases. The CDR3 runs to 15 residues. Trimming cost V 8 bases and J 8 bases; bases outside gene matches: 16. CDR1 is SEHNR and CDR2 is FQNEAQ in the germline V gene (reference sequence).

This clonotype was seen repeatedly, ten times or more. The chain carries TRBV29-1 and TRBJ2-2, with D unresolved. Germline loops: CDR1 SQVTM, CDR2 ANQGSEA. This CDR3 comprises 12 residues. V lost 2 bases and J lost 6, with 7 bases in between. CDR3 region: CSVESGAGELFF. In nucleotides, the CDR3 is TGCAGCGTTGAATCTGGGGCCGGGGAGCTGTTTTTT.

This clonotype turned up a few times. The CDR3 loop is CASSLTGLATEGTQYF. CDR3 nucleotides: TGCGCCAGCAGCCTTACCGGACTAGCTACGGAAGGGACCCAGTACTTC. This chain connects TRBV5-1 to TRBJ2-5, with 8 bases lining up with TRBD2. J was trimmed by 7 bases and V by 4 bases; bases with no gene match: 15. Germline-derived CDR1 and CDR2 are SGHRS and YFSETQ. The CDR3 contains 16 residues. Full variable domain (outside the CDR3, taken from reference TRBV5-1 and TRBJ2-5): KAGVTQTPRYLIKTRGQQVTLSCSPISGHRSVSWYQQTPGQGLQFLFEYFSETQRNKGNFPGRFSGRQFSNSRSEMNVSTLELGDSALYLCASSLTGLATEGTQYFGPGTRLLVL.